The T cell receptor beta chain under discussion was sequenced for a study of human T cells and chemical hapten exposure (dated by TCRdb to the early 2020s). For context, the study as a whole: For sensitization, 2% DPC in acetone was applied to a 2 cm by 2 cm area of upper inner arm skin. Weekly therapeutic DPC doses were additionally applied to the scalp of patients throughout the roughly 23-week study period. Patch testing on the upper back used Finn chambers containing 0.01% DPC, with scoring done after 6 days according to International Contact Dermatitis Research Group standards. The patient cohort, mostly female, included alopecia areata with under or over 50% scalp involvement, alopecia totalis and alopecia universalis. Libraries were pooled for sequencing, and per-sample TCR yields varied mainly because of small differences in library volumes within the pool. In alopecia patients, the study followed how the peripheral blood TCR repertoire changed in vivo over primary and secondary sensitization to diphenylcyclopropenone (DPC), a hapten. Blood samples were taken from patients before sensitization (week 0) and then at 2, 6 and about 24 weeks after DPC sensitization. Roughly 30 alopecia patients provided blood for TCR sequencing at one to four time points (pre-sensitization, 2, 6 and 24 weeks). Overall results and qualifications from the work: After repeated subsampling, the strength of the expansion versus patch-test correlation and the threshold at which it became significant changed. Patch test score was positively correlated with the number of PT1 expanded TCRs, with significance at thresholds 8, 16 and 32 but not at 4. Because every patient had alopecia, a presumed autoimmune disease, the patients' immune response might differ from that of healthy individuals. No change with DPC sensitization was found in the number of TCRs above 1 in 1000 frequency, and no evidence of global repertoire structure alterations was found. Significantly more large CDR3 similarity clusters were formed by expanded TCRs than by pre-sensitization or healthy control sets, consistent with antigen-driven responses.

The time point tag for this specimen amounts to: patch test 3, about 24 weeks after DPC sensitization. This sample's treatment or condition label indicates: therapeutic diphenylcyclopropenone sensitization with weekly scalp DPC. At each patch-test visit, blood was drawn before the patch test was applied. To be eligible, patients had to be aged 18 to 70, diagnosed with alopecia and judged suitable for DPC therapy, while pregnant patients were excluded. Total RNA was isolated from unfractionated whole blood collected in Tempus Blood RNA tubes. With regard to this clonotype: What this receptor recognizes is not known. Per-base qualities were not stored, and no clone one base away is much larger.

V trim: 8 bases; J trim: 6 bases; unmatched bases: 13. Reading the germline V gene gives CDR1 MNHNS and CDR2 SASEGT. The CDR3 runs 15 residues from the cysteine to the phenylalanine. The kept DNA is CDR3 alone, 45 bases in frame from the first base. The library was generated by RACE. The listed sequencing device is NextSeq 500. During library preparation, unique molecular identifiers were attached to individual cDNA molecules so that TCRs could be counted in a quantitative, reproducible way. For every blood RNA sample, sequencing covered both the TCR alpha and TCR beta chains. As for the original processing: Samples had a median of 95,638 TCRs, with a range from about 23,224 to 750,000. V, J and CDR3 annotation of the TCR reads was performed with the Decombinator software suite. To make PS versus PT1 abundance plots, every sample was subsampled to the same number of TCRs (28,000). TCRs were defined as expanded if absent before sensitization and observed at least eight times at the 2-week time point. TCRdb reprocessed the public reads (quality trimming at Q25 with fastp, clone calling with MiXCR) and kept in-frame beta chains. Each entry merges the rows of one CDR3 protein and shows their most common DNA and genes. V and J calls and clone size were set by TCRdb, not the authors. Recorded for this sample are tens of thousands of distinct CDR3 sequences; about a tenth of them occurred a single time. The top ten constitute 3% to 4% of the sample.

The V and J segments used are TRBV6-1 and TRBJ1-5; the central 7 bases match TRBD1. The sequenced sample was whole blood, obtained in connection with sensitization to the hapten diphenylcyclopropenone (DPC). The TCR originated in a woman in her forties or fifties with alopecia areata. Some clones in this sample may be carry-over from other donors' samples. CDR3 protein: CASRRDSENSQPQHF. The sequenced DNA: TGTGCCAGCCGCCGGGACAGCGAGAATAGTCAGCCCCAGCATTTT.